This T cell receptor (beta chain) appears in the sequencing data of a study of T cells after posttransplantation cyclophosphamide. Whole-study findings and limits: TRB clonality was highly associated with recipient CMV seropositivity and reactivation. Later blood repertoires were often dominated by clones from the donor CD8+ memory compartment. Blood and skin or GI T cell repertoires showed limited TRB overlap.

Germline V lookup: CDR1 WNHNN, CDR2 SYGVQD (reference sequence). The CDR3 consists of 14 residues. Trimming removed 4 bases from V and 4 bases from J, with 13 bases in between. Here immunoSEQ multiplex PCR was the method, and the copy in TCRdb shows in-frame clones only, minus some. The data show tens of thousands of clones, around 90% seen once. Concerning this clone itself: The antigen is not known.

This receptor was taken from a woman aged 40 to 50 with a blood cancer, CMV-positive, and with a related stem cell donor. This sequence joins TRBV10-1 and TRBJ1-1; no clear D. Sequencing was performed on PBMCs. CDR3 DNA sequence: TGCGCCAGCAGTGTGTCGTCCGAGGGCACTGAAGCTTTCTTT. This encodes CASSVSSEGTEAFF.